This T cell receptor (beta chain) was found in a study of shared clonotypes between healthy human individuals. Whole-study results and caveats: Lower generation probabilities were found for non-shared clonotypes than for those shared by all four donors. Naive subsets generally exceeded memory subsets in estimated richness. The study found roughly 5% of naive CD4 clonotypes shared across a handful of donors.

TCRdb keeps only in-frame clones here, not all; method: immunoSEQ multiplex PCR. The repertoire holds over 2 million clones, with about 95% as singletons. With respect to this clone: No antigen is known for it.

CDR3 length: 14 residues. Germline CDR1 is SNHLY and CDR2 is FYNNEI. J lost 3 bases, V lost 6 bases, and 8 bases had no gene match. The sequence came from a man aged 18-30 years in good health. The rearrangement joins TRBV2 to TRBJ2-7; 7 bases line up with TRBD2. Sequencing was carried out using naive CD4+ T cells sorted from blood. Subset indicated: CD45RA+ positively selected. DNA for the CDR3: TGTGCCAGCAGAGGGCTAGCGGAGGGCTACGAGCAGTACTTC. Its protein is CASRGLAEGYEQYF.